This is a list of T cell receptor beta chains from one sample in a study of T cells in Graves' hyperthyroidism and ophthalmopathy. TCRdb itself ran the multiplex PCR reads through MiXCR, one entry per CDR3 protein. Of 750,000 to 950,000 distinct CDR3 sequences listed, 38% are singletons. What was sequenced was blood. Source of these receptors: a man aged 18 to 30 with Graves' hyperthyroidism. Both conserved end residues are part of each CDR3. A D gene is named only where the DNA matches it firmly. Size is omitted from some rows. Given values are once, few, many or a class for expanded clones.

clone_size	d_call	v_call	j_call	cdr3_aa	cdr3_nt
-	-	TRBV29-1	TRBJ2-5	CSVRRGSGGETQYF	TGCAGCGTTCGAAGAGGTTCAGGTGGAGAGACCCAGTACTTC
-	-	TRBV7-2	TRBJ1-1	CASSTLVAGNTEAFF	TGTGCCAGCAGCACGCTAGTGGCAGGGAACACTGAAGCTTTCTTT
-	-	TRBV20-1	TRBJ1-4	CSARDRVDNEKLFF	TGCAGTGCTAGAGACCGGGTGGATAATGAAAAACTGTTTTTT
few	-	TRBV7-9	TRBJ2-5	CASSSFRVSQETQYF	TGTGCCAGCAGCTCATTCAGGGTTTCCCAAGAGACCCAGTACTTC
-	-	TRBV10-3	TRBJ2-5	CAISADLKETQYF	TGTGCCATCAGTGCTGATCTTAAAGAGACCCAGTACTTC
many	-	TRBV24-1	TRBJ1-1	CATSDSSGGLSTEAFF	TGTGCCACCAGTGATTCATCAGGTGGGCTTTCCACTGAAGCTTTCTTT
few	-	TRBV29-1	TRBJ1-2	CSVQPAVGGYTF	TGCAGCGTCCAACCCGCAGTAGGAGGCTACACCTTC
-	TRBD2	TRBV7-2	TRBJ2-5	CASSQRTSGSLQETQYF	TGTGCCAGCTCACAAAGGACTAGCGGGTCCTTACAAGAGACCCAGTACTTC
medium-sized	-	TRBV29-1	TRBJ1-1	CSVARDIWTEAFF	TGCAGCGTCGCGCGGGACATATGGACTGAAGCTTTCTTT
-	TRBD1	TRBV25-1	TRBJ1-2	CASSEGKGADFYGYTF	TGTGCCAGCAGTGAGGGTAAGGGGGCGGACTTCTATGGCTACACCTTC
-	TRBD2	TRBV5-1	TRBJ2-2	CASSTGLAGTAGELFF	TGCGCCAGCAGCACGGGACTAGCGGGAACGGCTGGGGAGCTGTTTTTT
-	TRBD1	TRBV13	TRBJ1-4	CASSFRTGTNEKLFF	TGTGCCAGCAGCTTCCGGACAGGGACGAATGAAAAACTGTTTTTT
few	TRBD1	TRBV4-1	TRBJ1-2	CASSQGDRDESGYTF	TGCGCCAGCAGCCAAGGGGACAGGGATGAAAGTGGCTACACCTTC
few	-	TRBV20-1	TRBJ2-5	CSARDLGRETQYF	TGCAGTGCTAGAGATCTAGGGAGGGAGACCCAGTACTTC
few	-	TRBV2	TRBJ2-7	CASSTNDGPPDEQYF	TGTGCCAGCAGTACGAACGACGGACCCCCGGACGAGCAGTACTTC
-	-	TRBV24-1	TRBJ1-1	CATSKDSLEAFF	TGTGCCACCAGTAAGGACAGTCTCGAAGCTTTCTTT
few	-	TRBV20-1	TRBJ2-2	CSAFRGRGNTGELFF	TGCAGTGCTTTCCGGGGGAGAGGGAACACCGGGGAGCTGTTTTTT
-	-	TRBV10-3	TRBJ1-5	CASSVGTGTASFNQPQHF	TGTGCCAGCAGTGTCGGGACCGGGACGGCATCCTTCAATCAGCCCCAGCATTTT
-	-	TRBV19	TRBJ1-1	CASSVPSENTEAFF	TGTGCCAGTAGTGTTCCCAGTGAGAACACTGAAGCTTTCTTT
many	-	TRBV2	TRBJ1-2	CASSESSGAYGYTF	TGTGCCAGCAGTGAATCGTCAGGGGCCTATGGCTACACCTTC
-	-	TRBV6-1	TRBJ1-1	CASTKGDRVEAFF	TGTGCCAGCACCAAAGGAGACAGAGTTGAAGCTTTCTTT
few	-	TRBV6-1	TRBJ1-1	CASKEGMNTEAFF	TGTGCCAGCAAGGAAGGCATGAACACTGAAGCTTTCTTT
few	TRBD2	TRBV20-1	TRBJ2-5	CSARRAGGPETQYF	TGCAGTGCTAGACGCGCGGGGGGGCCGGAGACCCAGTACTTC
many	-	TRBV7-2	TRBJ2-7	CASSLAGRSEQYF	TGTGCCAGCAGCTTAGCGGGTCGGAGCGAGCAGTACTTC
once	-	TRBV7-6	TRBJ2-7	CASSLAGEDRLFSYEQYF	TGTGCCAGCAGCTTGGCCGGCGAGGACAGACTTTTCTCCTACGAGCAGTACTTC
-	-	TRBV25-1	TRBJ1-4	CASNPRREGEKLFF	TGTGCCAGCAACCCCAGGAGGGAGGGGGAAAAACTGTTTTTT
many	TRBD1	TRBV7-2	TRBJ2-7	CASSDGTARAEQYF	TGTGCCAGCAGCGATGGGACAGCTCGAGCGGAGCAGTACTTC
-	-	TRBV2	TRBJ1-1	CASSASGPAFF	TGTGCCAGCAGCGCCTCAGGGCCGGCTTTCTTT
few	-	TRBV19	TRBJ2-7	CASSQDLSYEQYF	TGTGCCAGCAGCCAAGATCTCTCCTACGAGCAGTACTTC
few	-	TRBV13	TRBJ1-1	CASSLLSGPTEAFF	TGTGCCAGCAGCTTGCTTTCAGGGCCCACTGAAGCTTTCTTT
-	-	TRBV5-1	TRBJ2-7	CASSLGRVADNYEQYF	TGCGCCAGCAGCTTGGGTCGGGTAGCGGACAACTACGAGCAGTACTTC
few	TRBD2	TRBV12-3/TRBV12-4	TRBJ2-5	CASWGGAKTQYF	TGTGCCAGTTGGGGAGGGGCAAAGACCCAGTACTTC
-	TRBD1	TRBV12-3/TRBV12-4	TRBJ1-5	CASSALPQGGRSNQPQHF	TGTGCCAGCAGTGCCCTACCACAGGGGGGCCGGAGCAATCAGCCCCAGCATTTT
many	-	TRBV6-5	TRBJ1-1	CASSPFLENTEAFF	TGTGCCAGCAGTCCCTTCTTGGAGAACACTGAAGCTTTCTTT
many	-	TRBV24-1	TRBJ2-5	CATSDYFQETQYF	TGTGCCACCAGTGACTATTTTCAAGAGACCCAGTACTTC
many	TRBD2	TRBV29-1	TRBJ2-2	CSVGGGTNTGELFF	TGCAGCGTTGGGGGAGGGACTAACACCGGGGAGCTGTTTTTT
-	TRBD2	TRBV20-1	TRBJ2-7	CSARLSGGPYEQYF	TGCAGTGCTAGACTTAGCGGGGGTCCCTACGAGCAGTACTTC
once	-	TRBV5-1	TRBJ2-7	CASSLRAGDTGEQYF	TGCGCCAGCAGCTTGAGGGCAGGGGACACCGGGGAGCAGTACTTC
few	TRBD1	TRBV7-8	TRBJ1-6	CASRTTGGGYNSPLHF	TGTGCCAGCAGAACCACAGGGGGCGGATATAATTCACCCCTCCACTTT
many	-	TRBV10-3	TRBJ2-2	CAISESGPTNTGELFF	TGTGCCATCAGTGAGTCGGGGCCGACGAACACCGGGGAGCTGTTTTTT
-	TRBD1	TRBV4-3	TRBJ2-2	CASSHPGQGGAGELFF	TGCGCCAGCAGCCATCCAGGACAGGGTGGAGCCGGGGAGCTGTTTTTT